This TCR beta chain was obtained from a study of CD8+ T cells in alopecia areata. Across the whole study: Those patients who were treated received oral tofacitinib, which was given at 5 to 10 mg twice daily for moderate-to-severe alopecia areata. Findings of the study overall: Clonality exceeded that of normal scalp in lesional scalp, most notably in alopecia totalis/universalis. Significant decreases in scalp clonality and expanded CD8+ clones followed tofacitinib treatment.

Germline V gene lookup returns CDR1 SGHDT and CDR2 YYEEEE. This CDR3 spans 15 amino acids. The junction had 5 bases not matched to a gene; V was cut back by 4 bases and J by 2 bases. Treatment meaning: oral pan-JAK inhibitor, 5-10 mg twice daily. In alopecia areata patients, both lesional scalp punch biopsies and peripheral blood were collected. This clone was seen a few times. The antigen is unknown. After isolation, RNA underwent reverse transcription to generate cDNA as the sequencing template. Method: immunoSEQ multiplex PCR; TCRdb's copy keeps in-frame clones and lacks some. The repertoire holds around 300,000 clones, with 60% as singletons.

This chain links TRBV5-6 with TRBJ2-7, with 11 bases matching TRBD2. The sequence was obtained from a human donor with alopecia areata. The sample in question was CD4+ T cells sorted from blood, obtained around week 54, from a patient treated with tofacitinib. The chain's CDR3 is CASSGGTSGTYEQYF. The CDR3 region has the DNA TGTGCCAGCAGCGGCGGGACTAGCGGAACCTACGAGCAGTACTTC.